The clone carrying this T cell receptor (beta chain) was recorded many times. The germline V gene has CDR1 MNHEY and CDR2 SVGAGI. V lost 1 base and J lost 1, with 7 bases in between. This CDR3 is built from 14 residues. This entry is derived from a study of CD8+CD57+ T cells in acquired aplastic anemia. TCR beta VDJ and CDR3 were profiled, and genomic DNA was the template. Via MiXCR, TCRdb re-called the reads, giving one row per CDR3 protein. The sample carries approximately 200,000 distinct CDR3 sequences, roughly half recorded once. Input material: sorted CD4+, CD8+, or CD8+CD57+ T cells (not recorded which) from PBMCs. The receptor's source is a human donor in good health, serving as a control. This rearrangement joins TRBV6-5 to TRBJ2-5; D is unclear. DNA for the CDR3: TGTGCCAGCAGTTACTTGATTAGCCAAGAGACCCAGTACTTC. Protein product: CASSYLISQETQYF.